Each of the 3 T cell receptor beta chains below was sequenced from the same sample in a study of T cells in Graves' hyperthyroidism and ophthalmopathy. There were TCR beta CDR3 regions amplified from RNA transcripts. HTBI primers were the set used in a first-round RT-PCR of the TCR CDR3. TCRdb ran MiXCR on the multiplex PCR reads and lists one entry per CDR3 protein. The table has around 720,000 distinct CDR3 sequences, about a third seen once. The sample comprised blood. The source of these receptors is a woman in her thirties or forties with Graves' hyperthyroidism.

This sequence joins TRBV10-1 and TRBJ2-1, with no clear D. The CDR3 has 13 amino acids. Germline CDR1 and CDR2: WNHNN and SYGVQD (reference sequence). V gave up 0 bases and J gave up 8 bases, with 8 bases separating them. CDR3 sequence reads: CASSESIRDEQFF. CDR3 nucleotides: TGCGCCAGCAGTGAGTCGATACGCGATGAGCAGTTCTTC.

Ten or more counts support this clonotype. J is TRBJ1-1 and V is TRBV6-5; the D is unclear. The germline V gene encodes CDR1 MNHEY and CDR2 SVGAGI. Trimming left V 2 bases short and J 0 bases short, with 7 bases between. The CDR3 is 14 amino acids. CDR3 sequence: CASSYGPMNTEAFF. The CDR3 nucleotides are TGTGCCAGCAGTTACGGTCCCATGAACACTGAAGCTTTCTTT.

The chain recombines TRBV29-1 with TRBJ1-1, with 7 bases fitting TRBD1. V lost 4 bases, J lost 7 bases, and 12 bases stayed unmatched. CDR1 is SQVTM and CDR2 is ANQGSEA in the germline V gene. The CDR3 is made up of 14 amino acids. CDR3 DNA sequence: TGCAGCGTTGTCGTCAGGGGGGAGGACGGTGAAGCTTTCTTT. Amino acids: CSVVVRGEDGEAFF. The full variable domain, with the rest looked up from reference TRBV29-1 and TRBJ1-1, is SAVISQKPSRDICQRGTSLTIQCQVDSQVTMMFWYRQQPGQSLTLIATANQGSEATYESGFVIDKFPISRPNLTFSTLTVSNMSPEDSSIYLCSVVVRGEDGEAFFGQGTRLTVV.